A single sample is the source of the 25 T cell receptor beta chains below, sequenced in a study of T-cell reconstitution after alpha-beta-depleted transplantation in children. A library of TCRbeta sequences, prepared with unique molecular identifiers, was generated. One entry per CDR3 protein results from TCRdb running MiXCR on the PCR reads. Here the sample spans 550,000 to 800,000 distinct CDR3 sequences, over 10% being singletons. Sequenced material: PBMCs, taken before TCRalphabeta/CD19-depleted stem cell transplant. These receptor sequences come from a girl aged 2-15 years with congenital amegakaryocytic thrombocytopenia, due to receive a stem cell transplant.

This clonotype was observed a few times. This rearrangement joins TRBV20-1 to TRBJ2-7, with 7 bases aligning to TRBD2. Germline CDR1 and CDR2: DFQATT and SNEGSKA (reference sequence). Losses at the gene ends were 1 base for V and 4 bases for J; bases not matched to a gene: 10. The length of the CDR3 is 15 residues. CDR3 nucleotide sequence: TGCAGTGCTAGAGGAAGGGCGGGAGCTGCGTACGAGCAGTACTTC. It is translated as CSARGRAGAAYEQYF.

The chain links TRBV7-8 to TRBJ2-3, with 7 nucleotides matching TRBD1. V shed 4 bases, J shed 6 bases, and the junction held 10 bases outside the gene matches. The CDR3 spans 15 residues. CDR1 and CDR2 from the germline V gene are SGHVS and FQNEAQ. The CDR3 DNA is TGTGCCAGCAGCTCGGTAAAAGACAGGGTCGATACGCAGTATTTT. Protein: CASSSVKDRVDTQYF.

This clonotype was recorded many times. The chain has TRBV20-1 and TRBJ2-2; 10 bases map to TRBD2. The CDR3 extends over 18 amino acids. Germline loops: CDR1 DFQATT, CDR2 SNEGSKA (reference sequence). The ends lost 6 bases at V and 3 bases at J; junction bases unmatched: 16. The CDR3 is CSARDIASGRGDTGELFF. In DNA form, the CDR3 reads TGCAGTGCCCGAGATATCGCTAGCGGGAGAGGAGACACCGGGGAGCTGTTTTTT.

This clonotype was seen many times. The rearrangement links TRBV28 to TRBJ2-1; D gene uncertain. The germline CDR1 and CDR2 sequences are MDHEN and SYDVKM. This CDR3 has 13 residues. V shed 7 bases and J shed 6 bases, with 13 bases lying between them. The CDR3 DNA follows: TGTGCCAGCATTGTTAGCCCATCCAATGAGCAGTTCTTC. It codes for CASIVSPSNEQFF.

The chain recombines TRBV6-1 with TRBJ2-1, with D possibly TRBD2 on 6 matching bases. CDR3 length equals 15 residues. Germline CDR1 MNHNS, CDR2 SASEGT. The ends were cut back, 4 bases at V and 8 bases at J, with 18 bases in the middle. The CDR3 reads CASSAAPTSFYEQFF. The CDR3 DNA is TGTGCCAGCAGTGCCGCTCCGACTAGTTTTTATGAGCAGTTCTTC.

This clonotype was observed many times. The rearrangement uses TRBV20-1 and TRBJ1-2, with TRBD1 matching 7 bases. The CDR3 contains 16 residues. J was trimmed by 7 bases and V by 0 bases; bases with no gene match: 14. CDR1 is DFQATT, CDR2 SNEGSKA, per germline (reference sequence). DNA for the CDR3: TGCAGTGCTAGAGATCCCCTAAACCGGGACAGCAGTGGCTACACCTTC. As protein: CSARDPLNRDSSGYTF.

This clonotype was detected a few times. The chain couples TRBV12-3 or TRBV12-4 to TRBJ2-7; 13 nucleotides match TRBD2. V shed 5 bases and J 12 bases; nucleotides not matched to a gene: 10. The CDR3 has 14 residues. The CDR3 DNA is TGTGCCAGCAGTCCAGGACTAGCGGGAGTTCCCTGGTACTTC. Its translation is CASSPGLAGVPWYF.

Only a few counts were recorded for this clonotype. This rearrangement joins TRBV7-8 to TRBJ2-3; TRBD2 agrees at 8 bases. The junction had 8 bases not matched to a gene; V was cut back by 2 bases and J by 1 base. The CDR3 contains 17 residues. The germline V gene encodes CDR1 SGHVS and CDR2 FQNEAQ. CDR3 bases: TGTGCCAGCAGCTTAACCCCCACTAGCGGAGGCACAGATACGCAGTATTTT. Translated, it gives CASSLTPTSGGTDTQYF.

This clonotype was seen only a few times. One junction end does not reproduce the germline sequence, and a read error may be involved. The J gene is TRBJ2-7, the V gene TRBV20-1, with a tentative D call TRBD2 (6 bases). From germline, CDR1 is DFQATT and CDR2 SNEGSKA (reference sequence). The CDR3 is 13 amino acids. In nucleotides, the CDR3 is TGCAGTCCTAGGGACCGGGGGACCTACGAGCAGTACTTC. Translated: CSPRDRGTYEQYF.

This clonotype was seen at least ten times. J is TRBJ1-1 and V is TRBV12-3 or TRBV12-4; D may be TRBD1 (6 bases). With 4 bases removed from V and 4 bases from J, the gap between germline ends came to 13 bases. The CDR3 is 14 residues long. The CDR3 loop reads CASSSRGSGTEAFF. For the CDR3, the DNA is TGTGCCAGCAGTTCGAGGGGGTCGGGCACTGAAGCTTTCTTT.

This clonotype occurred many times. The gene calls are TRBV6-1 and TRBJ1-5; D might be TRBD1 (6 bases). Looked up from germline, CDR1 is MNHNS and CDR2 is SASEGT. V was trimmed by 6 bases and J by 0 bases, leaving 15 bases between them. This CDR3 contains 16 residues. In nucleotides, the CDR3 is TGTGCCAGCAGCCTAAAACCAGGGGATAGCAATCAGCCCCAGCATTTT. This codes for CASSLKPGDSNQPQHF.

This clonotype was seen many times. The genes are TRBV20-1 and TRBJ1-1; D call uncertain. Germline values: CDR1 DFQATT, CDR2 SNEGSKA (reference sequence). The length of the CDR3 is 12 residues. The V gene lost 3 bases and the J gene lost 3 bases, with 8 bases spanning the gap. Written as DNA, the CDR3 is TGCAGTGCTAGGGGTGGGTACACTGAAGCTTTCTTT. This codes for CSARGGYTEAFF.

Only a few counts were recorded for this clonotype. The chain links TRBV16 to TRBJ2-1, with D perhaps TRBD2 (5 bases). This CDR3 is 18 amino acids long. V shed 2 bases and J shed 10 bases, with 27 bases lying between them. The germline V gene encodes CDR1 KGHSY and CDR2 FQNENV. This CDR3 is CASSQSEGVIIDKLEQFF. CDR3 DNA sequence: TGTGCCAGCAGCCAAAGTGAGGGCGTGATTATAGATAAGTTGGAGCAGTTCTTC.

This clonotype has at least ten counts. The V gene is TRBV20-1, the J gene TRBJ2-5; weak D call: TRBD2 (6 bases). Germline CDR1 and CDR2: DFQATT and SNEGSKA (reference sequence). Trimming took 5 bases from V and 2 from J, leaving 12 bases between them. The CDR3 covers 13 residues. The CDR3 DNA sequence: TGCAGTGCTTTACTCGGGGGACAAGAGACCCAGTACTTC. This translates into CSALLGGQETQYF.

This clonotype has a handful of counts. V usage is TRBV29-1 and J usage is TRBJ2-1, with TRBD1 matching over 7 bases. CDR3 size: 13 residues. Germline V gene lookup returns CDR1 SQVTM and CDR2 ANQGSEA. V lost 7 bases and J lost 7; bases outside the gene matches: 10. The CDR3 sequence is CSAQGGRLNEQFF. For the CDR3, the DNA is TGCAGCGCCCAAGGGGGCAGGTTGAATGAGCAGTTCTTC.

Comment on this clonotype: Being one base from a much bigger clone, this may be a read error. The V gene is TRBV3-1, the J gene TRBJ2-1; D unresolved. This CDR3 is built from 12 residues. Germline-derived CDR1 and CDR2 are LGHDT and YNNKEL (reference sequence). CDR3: CPSSQGPNEQFF. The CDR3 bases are TGTCCCAGCAGCCAAGGCCCCAATGAGCAGTTCTTC.

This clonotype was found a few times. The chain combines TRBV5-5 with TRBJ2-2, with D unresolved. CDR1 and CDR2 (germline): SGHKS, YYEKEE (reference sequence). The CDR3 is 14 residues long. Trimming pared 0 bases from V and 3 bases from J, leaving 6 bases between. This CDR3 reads CASSLDPYTGELFF. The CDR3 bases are TGTGCCAGCAGCTTGGATCCGTACACCGGGGAGCTGTTTTTT.

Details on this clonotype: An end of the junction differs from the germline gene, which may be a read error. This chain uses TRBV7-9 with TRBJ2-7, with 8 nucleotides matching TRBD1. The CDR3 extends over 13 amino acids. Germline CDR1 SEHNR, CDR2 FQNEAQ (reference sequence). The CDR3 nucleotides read TGTGCCAGCAGCTTAGGTCCTCCGGGACAGGATCTCTTC. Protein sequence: CASSLGPPGQDLF.

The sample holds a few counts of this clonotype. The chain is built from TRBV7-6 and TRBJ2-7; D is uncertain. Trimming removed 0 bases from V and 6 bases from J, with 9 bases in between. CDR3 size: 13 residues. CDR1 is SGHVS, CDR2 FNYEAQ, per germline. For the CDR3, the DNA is TGTGCCAGCAGCTTAGCGCCGCTTGTCGAGCAGTACTTC. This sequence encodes CASSLAPLVEQYF.

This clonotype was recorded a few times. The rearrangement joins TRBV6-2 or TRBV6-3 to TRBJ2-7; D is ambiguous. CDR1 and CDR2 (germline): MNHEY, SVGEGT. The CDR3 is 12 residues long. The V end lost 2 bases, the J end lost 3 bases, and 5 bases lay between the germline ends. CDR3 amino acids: CASSYANYEQYF. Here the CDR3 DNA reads TGTGCCAGCAGTTACGCAAACTACGAGCAGTACTTC.

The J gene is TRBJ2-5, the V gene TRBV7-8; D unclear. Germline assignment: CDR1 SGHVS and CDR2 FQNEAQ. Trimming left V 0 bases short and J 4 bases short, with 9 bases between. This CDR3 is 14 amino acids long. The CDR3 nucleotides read TGTGCCAGCAGCTTAGCCGCTACCCTAGAGACCCAGTACTTC. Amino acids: CASSLAATLETQYF.

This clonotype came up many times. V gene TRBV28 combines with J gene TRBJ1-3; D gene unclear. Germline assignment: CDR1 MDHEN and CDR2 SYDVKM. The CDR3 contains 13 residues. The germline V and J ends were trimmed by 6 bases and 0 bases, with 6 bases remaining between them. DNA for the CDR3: TGTGCCAGCAGCCGGCGCTCTGGAAACACCATATATTTT. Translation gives CASSRRSGNTIYF.

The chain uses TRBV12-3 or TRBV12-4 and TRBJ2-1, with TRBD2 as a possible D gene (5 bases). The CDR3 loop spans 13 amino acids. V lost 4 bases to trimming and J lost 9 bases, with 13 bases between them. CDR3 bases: TGTGCCAGCAGTTCGATGTTGGCGGGTGAGCAGTTCTTC. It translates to CASSSMLAGEQFF.

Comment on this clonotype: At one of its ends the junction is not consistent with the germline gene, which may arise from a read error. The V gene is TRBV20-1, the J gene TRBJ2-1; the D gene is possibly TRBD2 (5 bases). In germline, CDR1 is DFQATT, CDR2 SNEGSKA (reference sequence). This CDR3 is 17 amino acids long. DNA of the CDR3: TGCTGTGCTAGAAGCTCCAAATTAGGCGGGTTCTACAATGAGCAGTTCTTC. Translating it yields CCARSSKLGGFYNEQFF.

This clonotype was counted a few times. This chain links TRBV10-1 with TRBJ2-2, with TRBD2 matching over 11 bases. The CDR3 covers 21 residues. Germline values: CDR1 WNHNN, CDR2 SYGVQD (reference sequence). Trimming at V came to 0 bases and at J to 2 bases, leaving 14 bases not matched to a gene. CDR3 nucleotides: TGCGCCAGCAGTGAGTCCGGACTAGCGGGTTTCAACCCACTAAACACCGGGGAGCTGTTTTTT. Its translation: CASSESGLAGFNPLNTGELFF.